This note documents a single TCR beta chain sequence. Its antigen is unidentified. PCR amplification relied on 60 Vbeta primers (plus 13 Jbeta primers). In the original processing: Later, 75 million to 100 million unique TCR beta chains were counted in an analysis, and 10 million to 12 million of them were shared. The assay was immunoSEQ multiplex PCR, and TCRdb's table has in-frame clones only and misses some. V, J and clone size are those of that table, while D and trimming were read from the DNA. Among a few hundred thousand clones, approximately 81% were seen once, and the ten largest hold around 8.3%. This entry is derived from a study of cytomegalovirus exposure and HLA in healthy donors. Study in general: From HLA-typed donors, an early data release held about 85 million unique TCRs.

Study-wide points: The listing of roughly 160 TCR beta chains classed them as cytomegalovirus-associated. The authors later found TCR association rates varying by HLA locus, with DRB1 most and HLA-C fewest.

V was cut by 2 bases and J by 4 bases, with 15 bases left in between. The germline gives CDR1 SGDLS, CDR2 YYNGEE. The CDR3 runs to 15 residues. This clonotype was obtained from a woman aged 55-69 years in good health and CMV-seropositive. The chain joins TRBV9 to TRBJ2-5; tentatively, D is TRBD1 (8 bases). Sequenced: PBMCs. CDR3 loop: CASSVNTGGGETQYF. The CDR3 DNA is TGTGCCAGCAGCGTCAATACAGGGGGGGGAGAGACCCAGTACTTC.